This T cell receptor beta chain was obtained from a study of beta chain features in type 1 diabetes. Study overall: On cell yields, gender and age, patients and healthy donors were similar.

Study findings and constraints: PCR might favor shorter templates, equally in patients and controls. In all four CD4+ subsets, TCRB CDR3 length was significantly, moderately reduced in type 1 diabetes. Patients showed naive, central memory and Treg TCRB repertoires that appeared more similar than those of healthy donors.

Reverse transcription of all isolated RNA meant that expressed TCRB transcripts were sequenced. TCRdb's copy holds only in-frame clones and misses some; the assay was immunoSEQ multiplex PCR. The sample consists of fewer than 500,000 clones, around 14% of them appearing once. Germline loops: CDR1 SGHRS, CDR2 YFSETQ. The CDR3 contains 15 residues. V lost 3 bases and J lost 5; bases outside the gene matches: 10. Comments on this clone: What it recognizes is unknown.

This clonotype was sampled from a man aged 30 to 45 in good health. Sequencing used naive CD4+ T cells from blood. V usage is TRBV5-1 and J usage is TRBJ2-7; TRBD1 agrees at 8 bases. The CDR3 sequence is CASSWIGQGTDEQYF. The CDR3 DNA sequence: TGCGCCAGCAGCTGGATTGGACAGGGTACCGACGAGCAGTACTTC.